This T cell receptor (beta chain) was captured in a study of regulatory T cells in long-lasting Graves disease. CDR1 and CDR2 (germline): MDHEN, SYDVKM. CDR3 size: 14 residues. V was trimmed by 6 bases and J by 8 bases, leaving 16 bases between them. Time point defined: newly diagnosed GD, antithyroid drugs for less than 3 months. There was RNA extracted from PBMCs, and the TCR library was made from it. Building the TCR beta libraries relied on iRepertoire HTBI primers, and CDR3 regions underwent Arm-PCR. TCRdb called the multiplex PCR reads again in MiXCR, with one record for every CDR3 protein. The sample carries 350,000 to 550,000 distinct CDR3 sequences, 15% recorded once. This clonotype was recorded many times. These sequences were also reported in another study, on T cells in Graves' hyperthyroidism and ophthalmopathy. That report adds: RT-PCR in the first round (using the HTBI primer set) targeted the TCR CDR3. Most expanded thyroid clonotypes above 0.001 also appeared in blood.

The material sequenced was peripheral blood mononuclear cells (PBMCs), taken at new diagnosis, from a patient treated with antithyroid drugs. This chain joins TRBV28 and TRBJ1-4; possible D gene TRBD1, 6 bases. This TCR derives from a woman younger than 45 with Graves disease. DNA of the CDR3: TGTGCCAGCAGGGCGACAGGTACTTGGGAAAAACTGTTTTTT. This encodes CASRATGTWEKLFF.